Below, 15 T cell receptor beta chains from the same sample are listed, as sequenced in a study of T-cell reconstitution after alpha-beta-depleted transplantation in children. The library targeted TCRbeta and was prepared with unique molecular identifiers. Via MiXCR, TCRdb re-called the PCR reads, giving one row per CDR3 protein. The table includes 300,000 to 400,000 distinct CDR3 sequences, 10% to 15% detected once. Sequences were derived from PBMCs, sampled from the stem cell graft. The receptors stem from a human donor who donated a stem cell graft to a child with Fanconi anemia.

This clonotype was seen repeatedly, ten times or more. The chain links TRBV20-1 to TRBJ2-7; 7 bases match TRBD1. The CDR3 runs 13 residues. The ends lost 2 bases at V and 0 bases at J; junction bases unmatched: 1. The germline CDR1 and CDR2 sequences are DFQATT and SNEGSKA (reference sequence). CDR3 sequence: CSARRTGSYEQYF. CDR3 in DNA: TGCAGTGCTAGAAGGACAGGCTCCTACGAGCAGTACTTC.

The chain joins TRBV19 to TRBJ1-1; no definite D call. Between the trimmed V and J ends, which lost 1 base and 4 bases, there was a span of 10 bases. Germline CDR1 is LNHDA and CDR2 is SQIVND (reference sequence). This CDR3 has 14 amino acids. Here the CDR3 DNA reads TGTGCCAGTAGTATAGTGGGCAGCCCCACTGAAGCTTTCTTT. Protein sequence: CASSIVGSPTEAFF.

In its sample, this clonotype was seen a few times. The V gene is TRBV5-6, the J gene TRBJ2-7; 9 bases align to TRBD1. This CDR3 is built from 12 residues. Trimming at V came to 3 bases and at J to 11 bases, leaving 6 bases not matched to a gene. Germline loops: CDR1 SGHDT, CDR2 YYEEEE. The CDR3 nucleotides read TGTGCCAGCAGCTGGGGACAGGGCGAAGAGTACTTC. It translates to CASSWGQGEEYF.

The table lists this clonotype with many counts. This chain connects TRBV5-1 to TRBJ2-1, with a tentative D call TRBD2 (6 bases). This CDR3 region has 14 residues. Germline V gene sequence: CDR1 SGHRS, CDR2 YFSETQ. V was cut by 0 bases and J by 4 bases, with 8 bases left in between. The CDR3 DNA follows: TGCGCCAGCAGCTTGGCGGGGGAGTACAATGAGCAGTTCTTC. Residues: CASSLAGEYNEQFF.

The V call is TRBV2, the J call TRBJ2-5; 7 bases match TRBD2. Germline CDR1 is SNHLY and CDR2 is FYNNEI. The CDR3 has 13 amino acids. J gave up 5 bases and V 2 bases, and 2 bases lay outside the gene matches. The CDR3 DNA reads as TGTGCCAGCAGTGAATACGGGAGGGAGACCCAGTACTTC. This translates into CASSEYGRETQYF.

This clonotype has only a few counts. V is TRBV6-1 and J is TRBJ2-2; TRBD1 matches 8 bases. With V trimmed by 8 bases and J by 4 bases, 9 bases remained unmatched. The CDR3 is 15 residues long. CDR1 and CDR2 from the germline V gene are MNHNS and SASEGT. DNA for the CDR3: TGTGCCAGCCTGTGGACAGGGATGGTCACCGGGGAGCTGTTTTTT. It encodes CASLWTGMVTGELFF.

This clonotype has just a few counts. The chain is built from TRBV7-2 and TRBJ1-1; possibly TRBD1 for D (6 bases). Germline CDR1 SGHTA, CDR2 FQGNSA. V was trimmed by 4 bases and J by 3 bases, leaving 15 bases between them. The CDR3 sequence is 15 residues long. The CDR3 loop is CASSSPPPGDTEAFF. For the CDR3, the DNA is TGTGCCAGCAGCTCCCCACCCCCAGGGGACACTGAAGCTTTCTTT.

There are many counts of this clonotype. The rearrangement uses TRBV12-3 or TRBV12-4 and TRBJ2-3; 9 bases are a match to TRBD2. The CDR3 runs to 16 residues. V was clipped by 5 bases and J by 0 bases; unmatched bases: 6. CDR3 in amino acids: CASSLNSGGSTDTQYF. CDR3 bases: TGTGCCAGCAGTCTGAATAGCGGGGGAAGCACAGATACGCAGTATTTT.

The J gene is TRBJ1-1, the V gene TRBV4-3; D gene unclear. V was trimmed by 5 bases and J by 4 bases, leaving 11 bases between them. The CDR3 runs to 13 residues. Germline CDR1 and CDR2: LGHNA and YSLEER. CDR3 region: CASSEAGSTEAFF. CDR3 nucleotides: TGCGCCAGCAGCGAGGCAGGTAGCACTGAAGCTTTCTTT.

This clonotype came up a few times. The gene calls are TRBV7-2 and TRBJ2-2; perhaps TRBD1 as D (6 bases). Between the trimmed V and J ends, which lost 5 bases and 3 bases, there was a span of 10 bases. CDR3 length equals 14 residues. Germline V gives CDR1 SGHTA, CDR2 FQGNSA. The CDR3 protein is CASSTGLYTGELFF. The CDR3 nucleotides read TGTGCCAGCAGCACAGGGTTGTACACCGGGGAGCTGTTTTTT.

This clonotype occurred once. A much larger clone lies a single base off, so this may be a read error. As the CDR3 is not closed by the conserved phenylalanine or tryptophan, this likely results from a read error. The rearrangement links TRBV12-3 or TRBV12-4 to TRBJ2-3; no definite D call. This CDR3 spans 14 amino acids. The germline V and J ends were trimmed by 0 bases and 0 bases, with 4 bases remaining between them. CDR3: CASSLAESTDTQYL. In DNA, the CDR3 is TGTGCCAGCAGTTTAGCGGAAAGCACAGATACGCAGTATCTT.

The J gene is TRBJ1-2, the V gene TRBV7-2; unclear D gene. Per the germline V gene, CDR1 is SGHTA and CDR2 is FQGNSA. CDR3 size: 12 residues. The ends were cut back, 4 bases at V and 14 bases at J, with 17 bases in the middle. CDR3 in DNA: TGTGCCAGCAGCTCCAAGGTACACCTAGGAACCTTC. Protein: CASSSKVHLGTF.

In this sample, this clonotype turned up a few times. This rearrangement joins TRBV3-1 to TRBJ1-3; D may be TRBD1 (5 bases). Trimming pared 4 bases from V and 4 bases from J, leaving 8 bases between. CDR3 length: 13 residues. CDR1 and CDR2 from the germline V gene are LGHDT and YNNKEL (reference sequence). The CDR3: CASSRGWGNTIYF. The CDR3 DNA reads TGTGCCAGCAGCCGGGGCTGGGGAAACACCATATATTTT.

This clonotype has at least ten counts. The chain links TRBV4-3 to TRBJ1-2; D unclear. The CDR3 has 15 residues. The V end lost 4 bases, the J end lost 5 bases, and 17 bases lay between the germline ends. Looked up from germline, CDR1 is LGHNA and CDR2 is YSLEER. CDR3 DNA sequence: TGCGCCAGCAGCCTGTGGAGATCTGGCGGTTATGGCTACACCTTC. Translation: CASSLWRSGGYGYTF.

Ten or more counts support this clonotype. The chain links TRBV4-1 to TRBJ1-1; no definite D call. CDR3 length: 14 residues. The germline CDR1 and CDR2 sequences are MGHRA and YSYEKL. Trimming cost V 0 bases and J 3 bases, with 8 bases left between them. Written as DNA, the CDR3 is TGCGCCAGCAGCCAAGATGGAAGGGACACTGAAGCTTTCTTT. This codes for CASSQDGRDTEAFF.